This TCR beta chain was captured in a study of cytomegalovirus exposure and HLA in healthy donors. In germline, CDR1 is SGHTA, CDR2 FQGNSA. This CDR3 is built from 14 residues. The V and J ends lost 5 bases and 3 bases respectively, with 11 bases between them. The PCR ran on 60 Vbeta and 13 Jbeta primers. Using immunoSEQ multiplex PCR, the repertoire was profiled, and TCRdb retains in-frame clones only, with some absent. In the table there are roughly 200,000 clones, 82% of which are singletons. The TCR sequence derives from a woman aged 35 to 49 in good health and CMV-seronegative. Input material: PBMCs. The gene calls are TRBV7-2 and TRBJ1-3; D gene uncertain. In nucleotides, the CDR3 is TGTGCCAGCAGCCTAGGGTCCAGTGGAAACACCATATATTTT. It is translated as CASSLGSSGNTIYF.